This TCR beta chain was found in a study of technical replicates of blood from a few donors. Some clones are missing from TCRdb's copy, which holds only in-frame ones; the method was immunoSEQ multiplex PCR. The repertoire consists of some 60,000 clones, with approximately 87% occurring once and the leading ten covering 4.5% to 6.5%. Germline CDR1 and CDR2: SGHTA and FQGNSA. The CDR3 consists of 17 residues. V lost 1 base to trimming and J lost 1 base, with 13 bases between them. The chain is built from TRBV7-2 and TRBJ1-4; D is undetermined. This receptor was obtained from a human donor in good health. Some clones in this sample may be carry-over from other donors' samples. The sample was PBMCs. CDR3 coding DNA: TGTGCCAGCAGCTTAGTAGCGGGTCATTTAACTAATGAAAAACTGTTTTTT. Amino acid sequence: CASSLVAGHLTNEKLFF.